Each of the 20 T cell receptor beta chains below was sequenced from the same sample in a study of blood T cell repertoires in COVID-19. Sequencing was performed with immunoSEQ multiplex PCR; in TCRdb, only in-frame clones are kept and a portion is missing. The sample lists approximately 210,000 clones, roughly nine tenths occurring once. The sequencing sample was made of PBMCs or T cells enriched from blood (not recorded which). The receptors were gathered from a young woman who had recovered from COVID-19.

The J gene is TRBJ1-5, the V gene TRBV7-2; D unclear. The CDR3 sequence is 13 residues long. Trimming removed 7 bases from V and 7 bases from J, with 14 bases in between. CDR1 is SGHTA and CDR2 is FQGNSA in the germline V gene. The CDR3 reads CASNQYRSQPQHF. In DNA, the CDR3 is TGTGCCAGCAACCAATATCGGTCGCAGCCCCAGCATTTT. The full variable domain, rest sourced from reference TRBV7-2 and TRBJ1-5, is GAGVSQSPSNKVTEKGKDVELRCDPISGHTALYWYRQSLGQGLEFLIYFQGNSAPDKSGLPSDRFSAERTGGSVSTLTIQRTQQEDSAVYLCASNQYRSQPQHFGDGTRLSIL.

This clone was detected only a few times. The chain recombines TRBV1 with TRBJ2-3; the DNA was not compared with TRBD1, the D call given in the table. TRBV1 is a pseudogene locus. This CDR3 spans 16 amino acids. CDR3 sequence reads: CTSSQVGGQGADTQYF. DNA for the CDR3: TGCACCAGCAGCCAAGTTGGGGGACAGGGCGCAGATACGCAGTATTTT.

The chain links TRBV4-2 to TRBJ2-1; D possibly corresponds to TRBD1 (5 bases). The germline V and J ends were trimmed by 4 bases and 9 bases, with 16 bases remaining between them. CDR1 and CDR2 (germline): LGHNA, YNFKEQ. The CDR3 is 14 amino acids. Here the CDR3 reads CASSRKPQGSEQFF. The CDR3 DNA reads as TGTGCCAGCAGCCGGAAACCCCAGGGTTCTGAGCAGTTCTTC.

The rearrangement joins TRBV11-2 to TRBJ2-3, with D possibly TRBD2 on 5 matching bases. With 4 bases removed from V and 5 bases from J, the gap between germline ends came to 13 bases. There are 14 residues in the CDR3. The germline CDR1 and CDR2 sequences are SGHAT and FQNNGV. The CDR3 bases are TGTGCCAGCAGCTCCCGATCAGAGGGAGATACGCAGTATTTT. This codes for CASSSRSEGDTQYF.

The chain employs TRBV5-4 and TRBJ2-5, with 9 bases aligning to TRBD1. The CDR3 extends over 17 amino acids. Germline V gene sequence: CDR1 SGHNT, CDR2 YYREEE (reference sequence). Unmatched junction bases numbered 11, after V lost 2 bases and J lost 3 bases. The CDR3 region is CASSFKYLDRGKETQYF. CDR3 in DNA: TGTGCCAGCAGCTTTAAATACTTGGACAGGGGAAAAGAGACCCAGTACTTC.

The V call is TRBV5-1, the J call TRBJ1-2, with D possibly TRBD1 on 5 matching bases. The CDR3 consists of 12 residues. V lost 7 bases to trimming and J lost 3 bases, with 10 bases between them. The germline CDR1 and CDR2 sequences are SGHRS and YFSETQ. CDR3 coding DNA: TGCGCCAGCGCTCCGGGGGACTATGGCTACACCTTC. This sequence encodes CASAPGDYGYTF.

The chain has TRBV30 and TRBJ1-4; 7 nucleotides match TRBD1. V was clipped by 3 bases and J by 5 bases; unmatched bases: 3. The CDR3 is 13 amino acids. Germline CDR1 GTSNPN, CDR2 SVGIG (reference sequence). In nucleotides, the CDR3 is TGTGCCTGGAGAGGGGGCTGGAATGAAAAACTGTTTTTT. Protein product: CAWRGGWNEKLFF.

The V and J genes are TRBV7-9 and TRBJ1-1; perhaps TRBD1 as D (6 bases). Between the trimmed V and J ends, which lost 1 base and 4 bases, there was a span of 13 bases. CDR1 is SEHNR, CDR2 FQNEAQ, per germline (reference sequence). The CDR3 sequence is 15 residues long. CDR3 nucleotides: TGTGCCAGCAGCTTAGTCAGGGTAGGGGGCACTGAAGCTTTCTTT. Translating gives CASSLVRVGGTEAFF.

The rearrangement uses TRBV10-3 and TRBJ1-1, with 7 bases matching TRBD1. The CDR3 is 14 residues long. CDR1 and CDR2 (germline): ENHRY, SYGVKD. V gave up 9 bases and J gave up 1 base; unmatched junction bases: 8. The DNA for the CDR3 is TGTGCCATAGGTCTAGGGGGCGGGAACACTGAAGCTTTCTTT. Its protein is CAIGLGGGNTEAFF.

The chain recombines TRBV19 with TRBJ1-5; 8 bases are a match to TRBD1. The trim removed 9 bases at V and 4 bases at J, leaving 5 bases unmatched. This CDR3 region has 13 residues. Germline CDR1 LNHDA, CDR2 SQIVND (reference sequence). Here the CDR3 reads CASQGQANQPQHF. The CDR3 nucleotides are TGTGCCAGCCAGGGACAGGCTAATCAGCCCCAGCATTTT.

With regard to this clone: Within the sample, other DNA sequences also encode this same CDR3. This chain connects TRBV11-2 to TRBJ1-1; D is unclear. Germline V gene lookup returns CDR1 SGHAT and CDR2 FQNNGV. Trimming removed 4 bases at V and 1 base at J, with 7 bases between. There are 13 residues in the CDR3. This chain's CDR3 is CASSSRQNTEAFF. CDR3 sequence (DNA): TGTGCCAGCAGCTCCCGACAGAACACTGAAGCTTTCTTT.

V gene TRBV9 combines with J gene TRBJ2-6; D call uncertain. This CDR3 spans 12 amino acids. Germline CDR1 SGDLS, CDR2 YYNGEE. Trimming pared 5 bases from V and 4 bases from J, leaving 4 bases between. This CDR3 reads CASSQGANVLTF. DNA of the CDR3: TGTGCCAGCAGTCAGGGGGCCAACGTCCTGACTTTC.

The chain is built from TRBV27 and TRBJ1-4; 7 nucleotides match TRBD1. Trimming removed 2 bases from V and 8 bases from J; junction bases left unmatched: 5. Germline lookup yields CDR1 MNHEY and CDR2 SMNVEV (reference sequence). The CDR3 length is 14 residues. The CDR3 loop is CASSLRAGGEKLFF. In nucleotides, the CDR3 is TGTGCCAGCAGTTTAAGGGCAGGGGGAGAAAAACTGTTTTTT.

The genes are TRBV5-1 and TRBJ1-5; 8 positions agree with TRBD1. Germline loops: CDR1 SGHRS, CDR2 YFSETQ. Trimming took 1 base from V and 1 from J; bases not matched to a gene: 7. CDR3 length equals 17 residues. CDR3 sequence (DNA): TGCGCCAGCAGCTTGCGACAGGACAGGGAGAGCAATCAGCCCCAGCATTTT. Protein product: CASSLRQDRESNQPQHF.

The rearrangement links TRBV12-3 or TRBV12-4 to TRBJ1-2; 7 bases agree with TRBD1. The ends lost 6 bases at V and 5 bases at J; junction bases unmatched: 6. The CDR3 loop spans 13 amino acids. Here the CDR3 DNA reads TGTGCCAGCAGACCCGACAGGGTTTATGGCTACACCTTC. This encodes CASRPDRVYGYTF.

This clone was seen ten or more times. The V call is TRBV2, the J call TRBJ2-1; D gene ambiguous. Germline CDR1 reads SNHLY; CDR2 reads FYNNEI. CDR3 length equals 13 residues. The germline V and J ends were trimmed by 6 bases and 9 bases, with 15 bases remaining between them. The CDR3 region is CASSVLEGGEQFF. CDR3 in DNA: TGTGCCAGCAGCGTTTTGGAAGGCGGTGAGCAGTTCTTC.

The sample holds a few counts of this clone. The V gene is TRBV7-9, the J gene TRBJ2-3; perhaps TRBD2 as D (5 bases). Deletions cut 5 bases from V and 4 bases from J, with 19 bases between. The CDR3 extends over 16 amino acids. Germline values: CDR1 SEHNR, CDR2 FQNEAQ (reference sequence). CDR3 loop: CASSAPGSRYSDTQYF. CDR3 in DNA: TGTGCCAGCAGCGCTCCGGGGAGCCGCTATTCAGATACGCAGTATTTT.

CDR3 loop: CASSPGQGSPGNTIYF. Here the CDR3 DNA reads TGTGCCAGCAGCCCCGGACAGGGCAGCCCTGGAAACACCATATATTTT. The rearrangement uses TRBV5-4 and TRBJ1-3; TRBD1 aligns across 8 bases. The CDR3 sequence is 16 residues long. Germline V gives CDR1 SGHNT, CDR2 YYREEE (reference sequence). The ends lost 4 bases at V and 2 bases at J; junction bases unmatched: 8.

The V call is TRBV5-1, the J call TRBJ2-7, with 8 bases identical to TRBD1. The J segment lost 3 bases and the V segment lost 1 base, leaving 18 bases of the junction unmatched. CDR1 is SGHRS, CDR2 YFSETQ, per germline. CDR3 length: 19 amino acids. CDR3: CASSLTLQGAANTIYEQYF. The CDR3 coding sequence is TGCGCCAGCAGCTTGACCCTCCAGGGGGCTGCAAACACTATCTACGAGCAGTACTTC.

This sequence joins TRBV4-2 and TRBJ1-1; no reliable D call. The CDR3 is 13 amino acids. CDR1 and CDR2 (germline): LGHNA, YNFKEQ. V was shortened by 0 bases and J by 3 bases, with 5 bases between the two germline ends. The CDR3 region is CASSQDTYTEAFF. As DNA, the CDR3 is TGTGCCAGCAGCCAAGATACATACACTGAAGCTTTCTTT.